Listed below are T cell receptor beta chains from one sample, sequenced in a study of blood T cell repertoires in COVID-19. Produced via immunoSEQ multiplex PCR; TCRdb's table is partial and in-frame only. This sample yields about 97,000 clones, of which about 90% are seen a single time; around 2% belongs to the top ten. Material: peripheral blood. All receptors come from a middle-aged man with COVID-19, enrolled during active disease. The CDR3 runs from the conserved cysteine through the conserved F or W. The D gene is left open where the match is weak. Only part of the rows carry a size: once, few, many, or a class if the clone is expanded.

size: NA; length: 13; J: TRBJ1-2; V: TRBV5-4; D: NA; CDR3: CASSFQGNYGYTF; DNA: TGTGCCAGCAGTTTTCAGGGGAACTATGGCTACACCTTC
size: NA; length: 15; J: TRBJ2-7; V: TRBV4-3; D: NA; CDR3: CASSQDVTDSYEQYF; DNA: TGCGCCAGCAGCCAAGATGTAACAGATAGCTACGAGCAGTACTTC
size: NA; length: 16; J: TRBJ2-7; V: TRBV6-6; D: TRBD1; CDR3: CASSYSSTGGTYEQYF; DNA: TGTGCCAGCAGTTACTCGAGTACAGGGGGGACCTACGAGCAGTACTTC
size: NA; length: 13; J: TRBJ1-1; V: TRBV6-6; D: NA; CDR3: CASSSYSGTEAFF; DNA: TGTGCCAGCAGCAGTTACTCGGGGACTGAAGCTTTCTTT
size: NA; length: 11; J: TRBJ2-2; V: TRBV5-4; D: NA; CDR3: CASSLLGELFF; DNA: TGTGCCAGCAGCTTGCTAGGGGAGCTGTTTTTT
size: once; length: 16; J: TRBJ1-2; V: TRBV15; D: NA; CDR3: CATSRVVGGFGNGYTF; DNA: TGTGCCACCAGCAGAGTAGTTGGGGGGTTTGGGAACGGCTACACCTTC
size: NA; length: 14; J: TRBJ1-6; V: TRBV3-1/TRBV3-2; D: NA; CDR3: CASRPTGTGSPLHF; DNA: TGTGCCAGCAGGCCTACAGGGACCGGTTCACCCCTCCACTTT
size: few; length: 13; J: TRBJ1-1; V: TRBV19; D: NA; CDR3: CASTTRLNTEAFF; DNA: TGTGCCAGTACCACTAGACTGAACACTGAAGCTTTCTTT
size: NA; length: 16; J: TRBJ2-2; V: TRBV5-1; D: TRBD1; CDR3: CASSLEGGVGTGELFF; DNA: TGCGCCAGCAGCTTGGAAGGGGGCGTAGGGACCGGGGAGCTGTTTTTT
size: NA; length: 14; J: TRBJ1-1; V: TRBV21-1; D: NA; CDR3: CASSHRQVNTEAFF; DNA: TGTGCCAGCAGCCACCGACAGGTGAACACTGAAGCTTTCTTT
size: NA; length: 14; J: TRBJ2-7; V: TRBV15; D: NA; CDR3: CATSEGDFGYEQYF; DNA: TGTGCCACCAGCGAAGGGGATTTTGGATACGAGCAGTACTTC
size: NA; length: 14; J: TRBJ2-7; V: TRBV7-8; D: TRBD1; CDR3: CASSLGTGVYEQYF; DNA: TGTGCCAGCAGCTTAGGGACAGGGGTCTACGAGCAGTACTTC
size: NA; length: 17; J: TRBJ2-5; V: TRBV4-2; D: TRBD2; CDR3: CASSPRTSGRVKETQYF; DNA: TGTGCCAGCAGCCCCCGGACTAGCGGGAGGGTGAAAGAGACCCAGTACTTC
size: NA; length: 14; J: TRBJ1-1; V: TRBV10-1; D: NA; CDR3: CASRAGVTNTEAFF; DNA: TGCGCCAGCAGAGCAGGGGTCACGAACACTGAAGCTTTCTTT
size: NA; length: 16; J: TRBJ2-1; V: TRBV5-1; D: TRBD1; CDR3: CASSSQGARSYNEQFF; DNA: TGCGCCAGCAGCTCACAGGGGGCTAGGTCCTACAATGAGCAGTTCTTC
size: NA; length: 13; J: TRBJ2-7; V: TRBV14; D: NA; CDR3: CASSQTLPYEQYF; DNA: TGTGCCAGCAGCCAGACTCTCCCCTACGAGCAGTACTTC
size: NA; length: 12; J: TRBJ1-2; V: TRBV28; D: TRBD1; CDR3: CASSRGLGGYTF; DNA: TGTGCCAGCAGTAGGGGGCTAGGCGGCTACACCTTC
size: NA; length: 15; J: TRBJ1-4; V: TRBV18; D: NA; CDR3: CASKNAGGANEKLFF; DNA: TGTGCCAGCAAAAACGCTGGGGGGGCTAATGAAAAACTGTTTTTT
size: NA; length: 15; J: TRBJ1-4; V: TRBV28; D: TRBD1; CDR3: CASSSFQGAWEKLFF; DNA: TGTGCCAGCAGTTCGTTTCAGGGGGCTTGGGAAAAACTGTTTTTT
size: NA; length: 13; J: TRBJ2-6; V: TRBV6-5; D: NA; CDR3: CASSYSTGNVLTF; DNA: TGTGCCAGCAGTTATAGCACAGGCAACGTCCTGACTTTC
size: NA; length: 16; J: TRBJ2-1; V: TRBV19; D: NA; CDR3: CASSISAGASYNEQFF; DNA: TGTGCCAGTAGTATTAGTGCGGGGGCCTCCTACAATGAGCAGTTCTTC
size: NA; length: 16; J: TRBJ1-3; V: TRBV3-1/TRBV3-2; D: TRBD1; CDR3: CASSQGTGGAGNTIYF; DNA: TGTGCCAGCAGCCAAGGAACAGGGGGAGCTGGAAACACCATATATTTT
size: NA; length: 15; J: TRBJ1-4; V: TRBV3-1/TRBV3-2; D: TRBD1; CDR3: CASSRRGLTNEKLFF; DNA: TGTGCCAGCAGCCGGAGGGGGCTAACTAATGAAAAACTGTTTTTT
size: NA; length: 14; J: TRBJ1-5; V: TRBV30; D: TRBD1; CDR3: CAWRKTGDSQPQHF; DNA: TGTGCCTGGAGGAAGACAGGGGACAGTCAGCCCCAGCATTTT
size: NA; length: 17; J: TRBJ1-5; V: TRBV28; D: TRBD1; CDR3: CASSGTAYARSNQPQHF; DNA: TGTGCCAGCAGTGGGACAGCCTACGCAAGAAGCAATCAGCCCCAGCATTTT
size: NA; length: 14; J: TRBJ1-2; V: TRBV7-2; D: NA; CDR3: CASSFGTTNYGYTF; DNA: TGTGCCAGCAGCTTCGGGACAACTAACTATGGCTACACCTTC
size: NA; length: 11; J: TRBJ1-2; V: TRBV30; D: NA; CDR3: CAWKRGSGYTF; DNA: TGTGCCTGGAAAAGGGGAAGTGGCTACACCTTC
size: NA; length: 15; J: TRBJ1-5; V: TRBV7-8; D: NA; CDR3: CASSLALNSNQPQHF; DNA: TGTGCCAGCAGCTTAGCACTAAATAGCAATCAGCCCCAGCATTTT
size: NA; length: 12; J: TRBJ1-5; V: TRBV24-1; D: NA; CDR3: CATSELNQPQHF; DNA: TGTGCCACCAGTGAGTTAAATCAGCCCCAGCATTTT
size: NA; length: 15; J: TRBJ2-1; V: TRBV9; D: TRBD2; CDR3: CASSVAAGGYNEQFF; DNA: TGTGCCAGCAGCGTAGCAGCGGGGGGGTACAATGAGCAGTTCTTC
size: NA; length: 16; J: TRBJ2-1; V: TRBV4-1; D: TRBD2; CDR3: CASSQALAGGRNEQFF; DNA: TGCGCCAGCAGCCAAGCATTAGCGGGGGGTCGTAATGAGCAGTTCTTC
size: NA; length: 15; J: TRBJ1-1; V: TRBV6-5; D: TRBD1; CDR3: CASSYGGQGFAEAFF; DNA: TGTGCCAGCAGTTACGGGGGACAGGGATTCGCTGAAGCTTTCTTT
size: NA; length: 16; J: TRBJ1-5; V: TRBV7-8; D: NA; CDR3: CASSLATQASNQPQHF; DNA: TGTGCCAGCAGCTTAGCGACCCAGGCGAGCAATCAGCCCCAGCATTTT
size: NA; length: 14; J: TRBJ2-5; V: TRBV19; D: NA; CDR3: CASSPRRGGETQYF; DNA: TGTGCCAGTAGTCCACGGAGAGGGGGAGAGACCCAGTACTTC
size: NA; length: 15; J: TRBJ1-6; V: TRBV11-2; D: NA; CDR3: CASSLESSYNSPLHF; DNA: TGTGCCAGCAGCTTGGAGAGCTCCTATAATTCACCCCTCCACTTT
size: NA; length: 18; J: TRBJ1-1; V: TRBV9; D: TRBD1; CDR3: CASSVAPGQGAGNTEAFF; DNA: TGTGCCAGCAGCGTAGCTCCTGGGCAGGGGGCGGGGAACACTGAAGCTTTCTTT
size: NA; length: 13; J: TRBJ2-1; V: TRBV10-3; D: TRBD1; CDR3: CAISEWTGGEQFF; DNA: TGTGCCATCAGTGAGTGGACAGGGGGTGAGCAGTTCTTC
size: NA; length: 15; J: TRBJ2-1; V: TRBV3-1/TRBV3-2; D: TRBD1; CDR3: CASSRGQGWNNEQFF; DNA: TGTGCCAGCAGCCGAGGACAGGGCTGGAACAATGAGCAGTTCTTC